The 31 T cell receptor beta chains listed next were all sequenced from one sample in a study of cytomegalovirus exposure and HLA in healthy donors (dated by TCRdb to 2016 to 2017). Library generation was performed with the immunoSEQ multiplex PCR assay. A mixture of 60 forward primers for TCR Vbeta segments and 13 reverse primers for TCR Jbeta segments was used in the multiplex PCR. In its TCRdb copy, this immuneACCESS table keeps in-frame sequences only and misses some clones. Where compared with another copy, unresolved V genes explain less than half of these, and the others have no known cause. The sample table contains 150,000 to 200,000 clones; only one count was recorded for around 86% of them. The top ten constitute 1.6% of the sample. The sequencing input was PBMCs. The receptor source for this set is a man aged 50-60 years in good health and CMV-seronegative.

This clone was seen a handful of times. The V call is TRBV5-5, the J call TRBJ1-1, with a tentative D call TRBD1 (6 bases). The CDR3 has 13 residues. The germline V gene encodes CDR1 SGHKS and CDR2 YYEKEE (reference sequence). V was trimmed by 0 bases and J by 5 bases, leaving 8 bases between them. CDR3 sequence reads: CASSLEQGTEAFF. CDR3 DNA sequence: TGTGCCAGCAGCTTGGAACAGGGAACTGAAGCTTTCTTT.

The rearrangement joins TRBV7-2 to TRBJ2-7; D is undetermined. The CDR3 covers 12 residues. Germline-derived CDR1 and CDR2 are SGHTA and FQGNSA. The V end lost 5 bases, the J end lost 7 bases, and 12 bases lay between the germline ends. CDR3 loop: CASSRLLGEQYF. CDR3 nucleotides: TGTGCCAGCAGCCGCCTCCTCGGGGAGCAGTACTTC. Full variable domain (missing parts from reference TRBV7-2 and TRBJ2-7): GAGVSQSPSNKVTEKGKDVELRCDPISGHTALYWYRQSLGQGLEFLIYFQGNSAPDKSGLPSDRFSAERTGGSVSTLTIQRTQQEDSAVYLCASSRLLGEQYFGPGTRLTVT.

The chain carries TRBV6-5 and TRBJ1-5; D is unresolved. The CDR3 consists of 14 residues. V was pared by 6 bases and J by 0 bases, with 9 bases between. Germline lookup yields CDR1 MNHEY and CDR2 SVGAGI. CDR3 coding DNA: TGTGCCAGCAGGGAGGACTATAGCAATCAGCCCCAGCATTTT. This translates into CASREDYSNQPQHF.

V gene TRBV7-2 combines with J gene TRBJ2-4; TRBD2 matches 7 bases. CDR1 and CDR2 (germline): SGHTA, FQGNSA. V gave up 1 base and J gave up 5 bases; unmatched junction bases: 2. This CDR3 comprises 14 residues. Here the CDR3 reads CASSLGLAENIQYF. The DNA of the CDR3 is TGTGCCAGCAGCTTAGGACTAGCAGAAAACATTCAGTACTTC. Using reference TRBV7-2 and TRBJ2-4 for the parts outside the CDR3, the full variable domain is GAGVSQSPSNKVTEKGKDVELRCDPISGHTALYWYRQSLGQGLEFLIYFQGNSAPDKSGLPSDRFSAERTGGSVSTLTIQRTQQEDSAVYLCASSLGLAENIQYFGAGTRLSVL.

The CDR3 DNA is TGTGCCAGCAGCTCTACGACAGGGAAAAGGGTTACGCAGTATTTT. Translating gives CASSSTTGKRVTQYF. V and J are TRBV7-2 and TRBJ2-3, with TRBD1 matching 7 bases. This CDR3 comprises 15 residues. With 4 bases clipped from V and 8 bases from J, the junction kept 12 bases outside the gene matches. CDR1 is SGHTA, CDR2 FQGNSA, per germline.

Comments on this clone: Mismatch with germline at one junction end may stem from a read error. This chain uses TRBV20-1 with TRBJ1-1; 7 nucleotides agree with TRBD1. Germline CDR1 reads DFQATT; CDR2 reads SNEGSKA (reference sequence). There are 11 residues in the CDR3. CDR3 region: CSARDRQTGVF. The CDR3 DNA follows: TGCAGTGCTCGGGACAGACAGACGGGGGTCTTT.

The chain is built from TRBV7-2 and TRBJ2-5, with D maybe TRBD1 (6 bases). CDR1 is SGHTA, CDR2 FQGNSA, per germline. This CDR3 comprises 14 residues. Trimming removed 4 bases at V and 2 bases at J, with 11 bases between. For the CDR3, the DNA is TGTGCCAGCAGCTCTTCAGGGGTTCAAGAGACCCAGTACTTC. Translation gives CASSSSGVQETQYF.

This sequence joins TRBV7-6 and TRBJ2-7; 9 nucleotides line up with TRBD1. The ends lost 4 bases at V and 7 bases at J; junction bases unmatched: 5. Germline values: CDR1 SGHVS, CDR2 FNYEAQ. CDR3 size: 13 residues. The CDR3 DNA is TGTGCCAGCAGCTGGTCGACAGGGGGAGAGCAGTACTTC. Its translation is CASSWSTGGEQYF.

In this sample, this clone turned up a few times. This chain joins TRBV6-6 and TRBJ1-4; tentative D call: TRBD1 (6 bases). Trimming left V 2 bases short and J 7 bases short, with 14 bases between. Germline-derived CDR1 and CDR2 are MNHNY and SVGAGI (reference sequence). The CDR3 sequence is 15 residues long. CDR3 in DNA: TGTGCCAGCAGTTACGCACAGGGAGGGGGTGAAAAACTGTTTTTT. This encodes CASSYAQGGGEKLFF.

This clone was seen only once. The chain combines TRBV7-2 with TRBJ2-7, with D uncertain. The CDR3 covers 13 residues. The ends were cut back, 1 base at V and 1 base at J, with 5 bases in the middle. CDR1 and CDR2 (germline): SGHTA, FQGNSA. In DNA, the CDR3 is TGTGCCAGCAGCTTAGGTCTTTCCTACGAGCAGTACTTC. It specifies CASSLGLSYEQYF.

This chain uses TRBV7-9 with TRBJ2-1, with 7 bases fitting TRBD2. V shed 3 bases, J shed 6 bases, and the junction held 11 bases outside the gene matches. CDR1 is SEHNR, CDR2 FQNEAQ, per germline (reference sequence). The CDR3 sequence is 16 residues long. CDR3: CASSFRYTSAGNEQFF. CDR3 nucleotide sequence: TGTGCCAGCAGCTTTAGGTATACTAGCGCCGGCAATGAGCAGTTCTTC.

The CDR3 DNA reads TGTGCCAGCAGCCGAACTAGTGTCGGGGAGCTGTTTTTT. Its protein product is CASSRTSVGELFF. The chain carries TRBV11-3 and TRBJ2-2; TRBD2 is a possible D gene (5 bases). CDR1 and CDR2 (germline): SGHNT, YENEEA. The length of the CDR3 is 13 residues. V was cut by 5 bases and J by 7 bases, with 11 bases left in between.

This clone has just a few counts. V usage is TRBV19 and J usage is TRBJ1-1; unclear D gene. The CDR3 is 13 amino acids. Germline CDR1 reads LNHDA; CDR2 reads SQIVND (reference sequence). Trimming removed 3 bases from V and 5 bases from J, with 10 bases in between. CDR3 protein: CASSILTGTEAFF. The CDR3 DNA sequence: TGTGCCAGTAGTATTCTCACGGGGACTGAAGCTTTCTTT.

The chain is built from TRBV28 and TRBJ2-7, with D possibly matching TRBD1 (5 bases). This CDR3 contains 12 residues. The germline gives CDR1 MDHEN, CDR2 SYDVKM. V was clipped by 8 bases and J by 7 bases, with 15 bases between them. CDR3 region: CASCLSGIEQYF. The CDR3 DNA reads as TGTGCCAGCTGCTTGTCAGGGATAGAGCAGTACTTC.

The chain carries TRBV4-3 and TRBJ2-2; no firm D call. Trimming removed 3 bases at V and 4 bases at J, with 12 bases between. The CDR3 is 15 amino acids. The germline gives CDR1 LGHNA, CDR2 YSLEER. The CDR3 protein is CASSQETALTGELFF. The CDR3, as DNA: TGCGCCAGCAGCCAGGAAACAGCTCTCACCGGGGAGCTGTTTTTT.

The CDR3 coding sequence is TGTGCCAGCAGCTTGTTGGGGGGAAGTGGAAACACCATATATTTT. Translation gives CASSLLGGSGNTIYF. The chain has TRBV5-4 and TRBJ1-3; the D gene is possibly TRBD1 (5 bases). V was pared by 1 base and J by 3 bases, with 11 bases between. Germline CDR1 reads SGHNT; CDR2 reads YYREEE (reference sequence). The CDR3 is 15 residues long.

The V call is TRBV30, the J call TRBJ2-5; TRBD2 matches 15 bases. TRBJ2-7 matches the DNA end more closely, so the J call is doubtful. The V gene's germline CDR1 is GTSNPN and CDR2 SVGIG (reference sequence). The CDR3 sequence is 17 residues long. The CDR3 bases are TGTGCCTGCTCCAGGGGGACTAGCGGGAGGCTTAGCTACGAGCAGTACTTC. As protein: CACSRGTSGRLSYEQYF.

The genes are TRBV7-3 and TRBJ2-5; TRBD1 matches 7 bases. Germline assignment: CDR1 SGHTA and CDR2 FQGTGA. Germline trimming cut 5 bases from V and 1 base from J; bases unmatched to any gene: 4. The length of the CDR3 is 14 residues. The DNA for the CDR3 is TGTGCCAGCAGCAAGACAGGGATCCAAGAGACCCAGTACTTC. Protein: CASSKTGIQETQYF.

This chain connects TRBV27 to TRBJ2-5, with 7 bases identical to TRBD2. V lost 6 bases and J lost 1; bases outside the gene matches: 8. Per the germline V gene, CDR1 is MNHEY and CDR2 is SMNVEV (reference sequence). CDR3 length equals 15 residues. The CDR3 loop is CASRNSGYLQETQYF. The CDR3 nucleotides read TGTGCCAGCAGAAATAGCGGGTACCTCCAAGAGACCCAGTACTTC.

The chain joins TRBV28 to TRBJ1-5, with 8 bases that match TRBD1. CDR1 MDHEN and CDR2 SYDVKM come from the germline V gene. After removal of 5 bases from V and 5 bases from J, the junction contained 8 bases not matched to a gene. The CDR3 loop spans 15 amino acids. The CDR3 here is CASSRDRGNHQPQHF. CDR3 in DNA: TGTGCCAGCAGTCGAGACAGGGGCAATCATCAGCCCCAGCATTTT.

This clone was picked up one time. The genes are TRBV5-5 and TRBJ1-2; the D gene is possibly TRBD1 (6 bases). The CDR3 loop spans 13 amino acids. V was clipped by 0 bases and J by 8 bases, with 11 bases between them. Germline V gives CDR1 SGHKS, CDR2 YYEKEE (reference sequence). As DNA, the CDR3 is TGTGCCAGCAGCTTGGCAGGGGAGGGAGGCTACACCTTC. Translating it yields CASSLAGEGGYTF.

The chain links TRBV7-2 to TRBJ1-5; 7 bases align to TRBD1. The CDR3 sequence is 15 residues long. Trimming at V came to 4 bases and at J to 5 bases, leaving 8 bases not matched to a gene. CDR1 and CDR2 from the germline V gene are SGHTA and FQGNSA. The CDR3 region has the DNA TGTGCCAGCAGCTCATTGACAGGGCTAGATCAGCCCCAGCATTTT. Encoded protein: CASSSLTGLDQPQHF.

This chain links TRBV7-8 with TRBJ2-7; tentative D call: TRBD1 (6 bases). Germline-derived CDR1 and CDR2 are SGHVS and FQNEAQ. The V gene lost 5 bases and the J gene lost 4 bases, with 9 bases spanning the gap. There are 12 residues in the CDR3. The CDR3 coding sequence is TGTGCCAGCAGCCGGGACACGTACGAGCAGTACTTC. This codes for CASSRDTYEQYF.

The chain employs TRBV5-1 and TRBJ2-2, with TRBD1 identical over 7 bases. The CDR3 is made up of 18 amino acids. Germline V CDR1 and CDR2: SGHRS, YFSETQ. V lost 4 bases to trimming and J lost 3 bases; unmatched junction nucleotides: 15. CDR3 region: CASSLPRDSPRDTGELFF. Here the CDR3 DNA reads TGCGCCAGCAGCCTGCCCCGGGACAGCCCTAGGGACACCGGGGAGCTGTTTTTT. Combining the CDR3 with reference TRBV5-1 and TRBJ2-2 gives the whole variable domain KAGVTQTPRYLIKTRGQQVTLSCSPISGHRSVSWYQQTPGQGLQFLFEYFSETQRNKGNFPGRFSGRQFSNSRSEMNVSTLELGDSALYLCASSLPRDSPRDTGELFFGEGSRLTVL.

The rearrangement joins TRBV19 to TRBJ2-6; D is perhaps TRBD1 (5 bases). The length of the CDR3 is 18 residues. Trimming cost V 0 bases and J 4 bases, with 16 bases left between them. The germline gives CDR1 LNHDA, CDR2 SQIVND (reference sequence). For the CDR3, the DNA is TGTGCCAGTAGTATAGATCATATCCAGGGATCGGGGGCCAACGTCCTGACTTTC. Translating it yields CASSIDHIQGSGANVLTF.

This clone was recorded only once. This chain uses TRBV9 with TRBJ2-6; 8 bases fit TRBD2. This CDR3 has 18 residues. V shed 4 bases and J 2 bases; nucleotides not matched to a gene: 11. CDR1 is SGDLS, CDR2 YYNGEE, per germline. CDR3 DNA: TGTGCCAGCAGCCCTCCGGTGGGTAGCGGGACTGGGGCCAACGTCCTGACTTTC. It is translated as CASSPPVGSGTGANVLTF.

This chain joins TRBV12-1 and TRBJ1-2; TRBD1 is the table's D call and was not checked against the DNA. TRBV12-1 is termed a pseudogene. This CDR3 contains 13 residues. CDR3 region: CASSKQGLYGYTF. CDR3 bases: TGTGCCAGCAGCAAACAGGGCTTATATGGCTACACCTTC.

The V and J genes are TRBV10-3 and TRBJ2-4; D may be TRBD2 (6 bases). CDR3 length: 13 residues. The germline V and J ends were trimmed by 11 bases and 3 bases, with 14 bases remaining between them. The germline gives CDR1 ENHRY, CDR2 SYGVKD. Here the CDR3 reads CAAGGVSKNIQYF. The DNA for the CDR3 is TGTGCCGCAGGAGGGGTGAGCAAAAACATTCAGTACTTC.

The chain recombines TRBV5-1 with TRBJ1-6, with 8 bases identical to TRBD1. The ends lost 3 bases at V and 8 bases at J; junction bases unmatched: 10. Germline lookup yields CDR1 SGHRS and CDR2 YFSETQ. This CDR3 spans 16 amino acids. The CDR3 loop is CASSSSSDRVYSPLHF. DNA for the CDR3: TGCGCCAGCAGCTCCTCATCGGACAGGGTTTATTCACCCCTCCACTTT. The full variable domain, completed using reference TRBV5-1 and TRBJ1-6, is KAGVTQTPRYLIKTRGQQVTLSCSPISGHRSVSWYQQTPGQGLQFLFEYFSETQRNKGNFPGRFSGRQFSNSRSEMNVSTLELGDSALYLCASSSSSDRVYSPLHFGNGTRLTVT.

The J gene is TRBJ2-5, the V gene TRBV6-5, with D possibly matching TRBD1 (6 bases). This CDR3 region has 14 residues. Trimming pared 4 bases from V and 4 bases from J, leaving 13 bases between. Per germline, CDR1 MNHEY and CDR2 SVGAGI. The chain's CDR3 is CASSFRQDLETQYF. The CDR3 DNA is TGTGCCAGCAGTTTTCGACAGGACCTAGAGACCCAGTACTTC.

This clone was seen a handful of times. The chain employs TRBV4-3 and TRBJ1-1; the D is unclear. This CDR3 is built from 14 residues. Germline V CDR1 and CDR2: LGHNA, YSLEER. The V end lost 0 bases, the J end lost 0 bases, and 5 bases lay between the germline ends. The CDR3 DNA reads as TGCGCCAGCAGCCAAGATCTCGTGAACACTGAAGCTTTCTTT. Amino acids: CASSQDLVNTEAFF.